Given below is one T cell receptor (beta chain) in context. The antigen is unknown. This table comes from immunoSEQ multiplex PCR, and its TCRdb copy is limited to in-frame clones, with some not included. In the table there are tens of thousands of clones, around 97% of which are singletons. This sample stems from a study of cytomegalovirus exposure and HLA in healthy donors. Study-level points and caveats: The classifier was said to identify cytomegalovirus status with high specificity and sensitivity. Researchers catalogued 160 or so TCR beta chains as cytomegalovirus-associated. That first-cohort TCR clusters tended to co-occur in the approximately 120 validation repertoires was found in a later analysis.

Donors were drawn from the roughly 120-subject validation cohort, separate from the 666-subject first cohort. Germline V gives CDR1 SGDLS, CDR2 YYNGEE. V was shortened by 4 bases and J by 4 bases, with 14 bases between the two germline ends. This CDR3 is built from 14 residues. This clonotype was obtained from a man aged 18 to 29 in good health and CMV-seronegative. The chain combines TRBV9 with TRBJ2-5; maybe TRBD1 (6 bases). The specimen was PBMCs. The CDR3 nucleotides read TGTGCCAGCAGCCATACAGGGTTTGGAGAGACCCAGTACTTC. Protein: CASSHTGFGETQYF. Looking up the rest from reference TRBV9 and TRBJ2-5 gives the full variable domain: DSGVTQTPKHLITATGQRVTLRCSPRSGDLSVYWYQQSLDQGLQFLIQYYNGEERAKGNILERFSAQQFPDLHSELNLSSLELGDSALYFCASSHTGFGETQYFGPGTRLLVL.